A single sample is the source of the 20 T cell receptor beta chains below, sequenced in a study of blood T cell repertoires in COVID-19. Repertoires were generated with immunoSEQ multiplex PCR, while TCRdb's copy carries only in-frame clones and drops some. The sample includes around 190,000 clones, 70% to 85% of them seen just once. Sequencing was performed on peripheral blood. These receptors were taken from a human donor in a cohort sampled during active COVID-19.

The V and J genes are TRBV5-6 and TRBJ1-5; 7 bases match TRBD1. CDR1 is SGHDT, CDR2 YYEEEE, per germline. This CDR3 region has 14 residues. The V and J ends lost 3 bases and 4 bases, in that order; junction bases with no gene match: 4. The chain's CDR3 is CASSSPDRNQPQHF. CDR3 sequence (DNA): TGTGCCAGCAGCTCACCGGACAGGAATCAGCCCCAGCATTTT.

V gene TRBV6-1 combines with J gene TRBJ2-1, with 8 bases that match TRBD1. The length of the CDR3 is 18 residues. Germline CDR1 and CDR2: MNHNS and SASEGT. The V segment lost 4 bases and the J segment 0 bases; nucleotides outside the gene matches: 11. CDR3 nucleotides: TGTGCCAGCAGTGTTCCCAGGGGGCTTAGCGGCTCCTACAATGAGCAGTTCTTC. Translating it yields CASSVPRGLSGSYNEQFF.

The rearrangement joins TRBV6-5 to TRBJ1-5; possibly TRBD1 for D (5 bases). The CDR3 length is 15 residues. Germline lookup yields CDR1 MNHEY and CDR2 SVGAGI. Trimming left V 4 bases short and J 4 bases short, with 14 bases between. The CDR3, as DNA: TGTGCCAGCAGTTCGCAGGGTGATCGGAATCAGCCCCAGCATTTT. This encodes CASSSQGDRNQPQHF.

This chain joins TRBV6-5 and TRBJ2-3; D is perhaps TRBD2 (5 bases). CDR1 and CDR2 (germline): MNHEY, SVGAGI. This CDR3 has 13 amino acids. V was shortened by 6 bases and J by 4 bases, with 11 bases between the two germline ends. The CDR3 spells CASSLSRADTQYF. The CDR3 region has the DNA TGTGCCAGCAGCCTCTCGAGGGCAGATACGCAGTATTTT.

This clone was observed a few times. As DNA, the CDR3 is TGTGCCAGCAGCGACAGGGGCTATGGCTACACCTTC. It codes for CASSDRGYGYTF. This chain uses TRBV9 with TRBJ1-2; 7 bases fit TRBD1. CDR1 is SGDLS and CDR2 is YYNGEE in the germline V gene. The CDR3 runs 12 residues. V was clipped by 3 bases and J by 4 bases; unmatched bases: 0.

V usage is TRBV11-2 and J usage is TRBJ1-4, with 8 bases aligning to TRBD1. This CDR3 has 14 residues. Germline values: CDR1 SGHAT, CDR2 FQNNGV. V dropped 4 bases and J dropped 7; count of bases not matched to a gene: 5. Written as DNA, the CDR3 is TGTGCCAGCAGCTCTGACAGGGGAAGTGAAAAACTGTTTTTT. Translating gives CASSSDRGSEKLFF.

This clone was seen a single time. J is TRBJ2-7 and V is TRBV6-6; D remains unclear. Trimming removed 6 bases at V and 7 bases at J, with 16 bases between. The CDR3 loop spans 13 amino acids. Looked up from germline, CDR1 is MNHNY and CDR2 is SVGAGI (reference sequence). CDR3 in amino acids: CASSPPQPGEQYF. CDR3 in DNA: TGTGCCAGCAGCCCCCCACAGCCTGGGGAGCAGTACTTC.

In regard to this clone: At one boundary the junction diverges from the germline segment, which might be a read error. The V call is TRBV6-1, the J call TRBJ1-2; D possibly corresponds to TRBD1 (5 bases). CDR3 length: 14 residues. Germline CDR1 and CDR2: MNHNS and SASEGT. The CDR3 DNA is TGTGCCAGCAGTGAACCCAGGGTTAACCATGGCTACACCTTC. Encoded protein: CASSEPRVNHGYTF.

This clone occurred a few times. The rearrangement joins TRBV5-1 to TRBJ2-2; TRBD1 matches at 9 bases. The V segment lost 0 bases and the J segment 6 bases; nucleotides outside the gene matches: 0. Germline assignment: CDR1 SGHRS and CDR2 YFSETQ. This CDR3 region has 14 residues. The CDR3 sequence: CASSLGQGAGELFF. In DNA, the CDR3 is TGCGCCAGCAGCTTGGGACAGGGGGCCGGGGAGCTGTTTTTT.

The chain uses TRBV15 and TRBJ2-7; possible D gene TRBD2, 6 bases. The V and J ends lost 1 base and 5 bases respectively, with 12 bases between them. This CDR3 has 14 amino acids. CDR1 is LNHNV and CDR2 is YYDKDF in the germline V gene (reference sequence). The CDR3 sequence is CATSRVRGGDEQYF. In DNA, the CDR3 is TGTGCCACCAGCAGAGTACGGGGAGGCGACGAGCAGTACTTC.

This rearrangement joins TRBV4-1 to TRBJ1-4; no clear D gene. Per the germline V gene, CDR1 is MGHRA and CDR2 is YSYEKL. This CDR3 is 15 amino acids long. Trimming took 4 bases from V and 7 from J, leaving 16 bases between them. CDR3 in DNA: TGCGCCAGCAGCCTCCAGTTCAGACTAGTTGAAAAACTGTTTTTT. Protein product: CASSLQFRLVEKLFF.

On this clone itself: One end of the junction is discordant with germline, which a read error may explain. The chain employs TRBV7-7 and TRBJ2-3; TRBD1 is a possible D gene (6 bases). Germline CDR1 SSHAT, CDR2 FNYEAQ (reference sequence). The CDR3 is made up of 13 amino acids. In nucleotides, the CDR3 is TGTGCTAGCAGCTCAAACAGGGCTGATACGCAGTATTTT. This translates into CASSSNRADTQYF. The full variable domain, in which reference TRBV7-7 and TRBJ2-3 provide the parts outside the CDR3, is GAGVSQSPRYKVTKRGQDVTLRCDPISSHATLYWYQQALGQGPEFLTYFNYEAQPDKSGLPSDRFSAERPEGSISTLTIQRTEQRDSAMYRCASSSNRADTQYFGPGTRLTVL.

The V and J genes are TRBV12-5 and TRBJ2-5, with 8 bases lining up with TRBD2. The CDR3 has 16 residues. V shed 1 base and J 5 bases; nucleotides not matched to a gene: 9. Germline V CDR1 and CDR2: LGHNT, FRNRAP. The chain's CDR3 is CASGLDLGLGGETQYF. DNA for the CDR3: TGTGCTAGTGGTTTGGACCTGGGACTAGGGGGGGAGACCCAGTACTTC.

As concerns this clone: A much larger clone is a single base away; this may be a read error. V is TRBV5-1 and J is TRBJ2-7, with D possibly matching TRBD1 (6 bases). This CDR3 has 15 amino acids. Germline loops: CDR1 SGHRS, CDR2 YFSETQ. Deletions cut 1 base from V and 7 bases from J, with 18 bases between. CDR3 DNA: TGCGCCAGCAGCTTGTCCCAGGGGAGAAATGGGGAGCAGTACTTC. It translates to CASSLSQGRNGEQYF.

This clone was detected once. The chain employs TRBV15 and TRBJ2-7; D might be TRBD2 (5 bases). This CDR3 comprises 14 residues. Trimming took off 3 bases at V and 0 bases at J, with 9 bases between the two ends. The germline V gene encodes CDR1 LNHNV and CDR2 YYDKDF (reference sequence). This CDR3 is CATSRPDYSYEQYF. Written as DNA, the CDR3 is TGTGCCACCAGCAGGCCCGACTACTCCTACGAGCAGTACTTC.

The chain has TRBV6-2 or TRBV6-3 and TRBJ1-6; TRBD1 matches 8 bases. CDR3 length: 16 residues. The junction had 18 bases not matched to a gene; V was cut back by 4 bases and J by 16 bases. Germline V gene lookup returns CDR1 MNHEY and CDR2 SVGEGT. The CDR3 sequence is CASSSTGVGLTLNLHF. The CDR3 DNA is TGTGCCAGCAGTTCGACAGGGGTCGGGCTAACCCTTAATCTCCACTTT.

V usage is TRBV7-2 and J usage is TRBJ2-1; the match to TRBD2 covers 9 bases. V gave up 3 bases and J gave up 4 bases; unmatched junction bases: 4. The CDR3 consists of 15 residues. The germline CDR1 and CDR2 sequences are SGHTA and FQGNSA. The DNA of the CDR3 is TGTGCCAGCAGCTTCGCCAGCGGGGGGTACAATGAGCAGTTCTTC. This codes for CASSFASGGYNEQFF. The variable domain in full, with the rest retrieved from reference TRBV7-2 and TRBJ2-1, is GAGVSQSPSNKVTEKGKDVELRCDPISGHTALYWYRQSLGQGLEFLIYFQGNSAPDKSGLPSDRFSAERTGGSVSTLTIQRTQQEDSAVYLCASSFASGGYNEQFFGPGTRLTVL.

This chain connects TRBV7-9 to TRBJ1-2; D gene unclear. The CDR3 runs to 15 residues. The germline V gene has CDR1 SEHNR and CDR2 FQNEAQ (reference sequence). Trimming shortened V by 5 bases and J by 1 base, and 14 bases separated the two germline ends. The CDR3 nucleotides read TGTGCCAGCAGCCGAACGAGGGAAAATAACTATGGCTACACCTTC. This gives the protein CASSRTRENNYGYTF. The full variable domain, its missing parts supplied by reference TRBV7-9 and TRBJ1-2, is DTGVSQNPRHKITKRGQNVTFRCDPISEHNRLYWYRQTLGQGPEFLTYFQNEAQLEKSRLLSDRFSAERPKGSFSTLEIQRTEQGDSAMYLCASSRTRENNYGYTFGSGTRLTVV.

V and J are TRBV11-2 and TRBJ1-2, with 9 bases fitting TRBD1. This CDR3 contains 15 residues. Germline CDR1 is SGHAT and CDR2 is FQNNGV. V shed 6 bases, J shed 5 bases, and the junction held 10 bases outside the gene matches. CDR3 sequence reads: CASSGQGLLRYGYTF. The CDR3 region has the DNA TGTGCCAGCAGTGGACAGGGGCTCCTGCGGTATGGCTACACCTTC.

The gene calls are TRBV4-1 and TRBJ1-5; the match to TRBD1 covers 7 bases. The V segment lost 1 base and the J segment 10 bases; nucleotides outside the gene matches: 10. The CDR3 extends over 15 amino acids. Germline CDR1 and CDR2: MGHRA and YSYEKL. This chain's CDR3 is CASSQVQGGNRPQHF. Written as DNA, the CDR3 is TGCGCCAGCAGCCAAGTCCAGGGGGGTAATCGACCCCAGCATTTT.